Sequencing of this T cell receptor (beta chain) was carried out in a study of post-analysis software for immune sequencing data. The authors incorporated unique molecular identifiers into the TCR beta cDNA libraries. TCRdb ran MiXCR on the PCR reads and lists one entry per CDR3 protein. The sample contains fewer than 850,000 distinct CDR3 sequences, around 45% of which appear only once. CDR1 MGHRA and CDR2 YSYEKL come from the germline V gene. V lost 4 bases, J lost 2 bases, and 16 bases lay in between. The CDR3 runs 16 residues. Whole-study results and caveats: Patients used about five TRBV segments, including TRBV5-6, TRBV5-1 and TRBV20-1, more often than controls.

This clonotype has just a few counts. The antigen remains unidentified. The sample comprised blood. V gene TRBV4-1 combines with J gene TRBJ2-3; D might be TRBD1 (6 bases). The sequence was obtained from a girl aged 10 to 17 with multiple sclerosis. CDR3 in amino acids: CASSPRGHLNTDTQYF. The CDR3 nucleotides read TGCGCCAGCAGCCCCCGGGGACATCTAAACACAGATACGCAGTATTTT.